What follows are 11 T cell receptor beta chains derived from one specimen sequenced in a study of blood T cell repertoires in COVID-19 (dated by TCRdb to the early 2020s). Preparation of the library involved the immunoSEQ multiplex PCR assay. The source is immuneACCESS, and TCRdb retained only in-frame sequences with V and J called. Part of the clones is not carried over; for the studies checked, unresolved V genes explain less than half of this, and the remainder is unexplained. In this sample the table shows 55,000 to 75,000 clones, more than 60% of which occur a single time. Approximately 20% of the sample lies in the top ten. Sequenced material: peripheral blood. The receptors come from a man aged 55 to 69 with acute or convalescent COVID-19.

This chain joins TRBV5-8 and TRBJ2-5, with D unresolved. The V gene lost 6 bases and the J gene lost 5 bases, with 11 bases spanning the gap. This CDR3 comprises 12 residues. Germline assignment: CDR1 SGHTS and CDR2 YDEGEE. The CDR3 loop reads CASTSLRETQYF. CDR3 DNA: TGTGCCAGCACCTCCCTCCGGGAGACCCAGTACTTC.

A single count supports this clone. V gene TRBV5-1 combines with J gene TRBJ2-1; 12 bases are shared with TRBD2. CDR1 and CDR2 from the germline V gene are SGHRS and YFSETQ. With 3 bases clipped from V and 9 bases from J, the junction kept 10 bases outside the gene matches. The CDR3 length is 16 residues. In DNA, the CDR3 is TGCGCCAGCAGCTCATCTTCGACTAGCGGGAGTTTTGAGCAGTTCTTC. Translation gives CASSSSSTSGSFEQFF.

This chain connects TRBV2 to TRBJ2-2; 8 bases are shared with TRBD2. V dropped 7 bases and J dropped 1; count of bases not matched to a gene: 2. The V gene's germline CDR1 is SNHLY and CDR2 FYNNEI. The CDR3 covers 14 residues. This CDR3 reads CASIAGLNTGELFF. Here the CDR3 DNA reads TGTGCCAGCATAGCGGGGCTGAACACCGGGGAGCTGTTTTTT.

V gene TRBV7-6 combines with J gene TRBJ1-5; 9 nucleotides align to TRBD1. This CDR3 region has 18 residues. Trimming cost V 1 base and J 7 bases; bases outside gene matches: 14. The germline gives CDR1 SGHVS, CDR2 FNYEAQ. CDR3 in DNA: TGTGCCAGCAGCTTAGAGGCGACAGGGGGAGGCAACAACCAGCCCCAGCATTTT. Its translation: CASSLEATGGGNNQPQHF.

The CDR3 nucleotides read TGTGCCAGCAGTAGGACAGGGTTCGGGTACGAGCAGTACGTC. This sequence encodes CASSRTGFGYEQYV. The genes are TRBV6-5 and TRBJ2-7, with 8 nucleotides matching TRBD1. CDR3 length: 14 residues. CDR1 MNHEY and CDR2 SVGAGI come from the germline V gene. With V trimmed by 5 bases and J by 4 bases, 7 bases remained unmatched.

This chain joins TRBV19 and TRBJ1-2; 9 bases match TRBD1. The germline CDR1 and CDR2 sequences are LNHDA and SQIVND (reference sequence). V was pared by 10 bases and J by 8 bases, with 11 bases of the junction left unmatched. The CDR3 is 13 residues long. In nucleotides, the CDR3 is TGTGCCACCGATAAGGGACAGGGTATCGGCTACACCTTC. Residues: CATDKGQGIGYTF.

The chain uses TRBV19 and TRBJ2-5; 12 bases agree with TRBD1. Germline V gene data show CDR1 as LNHDA and CDR2 as SQIVND (reference sequence). The length of the CDR3 is 15 residues. V was pared by 5 bases and J by 5 bases, with 6 bases of the junction left unmatched. For the CDR3, the DNA is TGTGCCAGTAGTTGGGGGACAGGGGGCAGGGAGACCCAGTACTTC. Translation: CASSWGTGGRETQYF.

The rearrangement uses TRBV5-6 and TRBJ2-7, with 10 nucleotides matching TRBD1. Germline CDR1 is SGHDT and CDR2 is YYEEEE. The CDR3 sequence is 15 residues long. Germline trimming cut 4 bases from V and 7 bases from J; bases unmatched to any gene: 11. This CDR3 is CASSPRDRGGEEQYF. For the CDR3, the DNA is TGTGCCAGCAGCCCCCGGGACAGGGGCGGGGAGGAGCAGTACTTC.

The rearrangement links TRBV18 to TRBJ2-3; D is perhaps TRBD2 (5 bases). V was shortened by 6 bases and J by 5 bases, with 15 bases between the two germline ends. The germline V gene encodes CDR1 KGHSH and CDR2 LQKENI. The CDR3 spans 14 residues. The CDR3 bases are TGTGCCAGCTCCCGCACCGTAGGGAGAGATACGCAGTATTTT. Amino acid sequence: CASSRTVGRDTQYF.

This clone was counted between two and nine times. CDR3 DNA: TGCGCCAGCAGCTCCCTAGGCGGCAGTGAGGACTACGAGCAGTACTTC. This sequence encodes CASSSLGGSEDYEQYF. The chain has TRBV5-1 and TRBJ2-7; D gene ambiguous. The V end was cut by 3 bases, the J end by 3 bases, with 19 bases between. Germline loops: CDR1 SGHRS, CDR2 YFSETQ. The CDR3 runs 16 residues. The whole variable domain, remainder taken from reference TRBV5-1 and TRBJ2-7, is KAGVTQTPRYLIKTRGQQVTLSCSPISGHRSVSWYQQTPGQGLQFLFEYFSETQRNKGNFPGRFSGRQFSNSRSEMNVSTLELGDSALYLCASSSLGGSEDYEQYFGPGTRLTVT.

The CDR3 loop reads CASSQDRGFSPLHF. The CDR3 nucleotides are TGTGCCAGCAGCCAAGACAGGGGGTTTTCACCCCTCCACTTT. This chain links TRBV6-5 with TRBJ1-6; 9 bases are shared with TRBD1. The ends lost 6 bases at V and 9 bases at J; junction bases unmatched: 6. The germline V gene has CDR1 MNHEY and CDR2 SVGAGI. The length of the CDR3 is 14 residues.